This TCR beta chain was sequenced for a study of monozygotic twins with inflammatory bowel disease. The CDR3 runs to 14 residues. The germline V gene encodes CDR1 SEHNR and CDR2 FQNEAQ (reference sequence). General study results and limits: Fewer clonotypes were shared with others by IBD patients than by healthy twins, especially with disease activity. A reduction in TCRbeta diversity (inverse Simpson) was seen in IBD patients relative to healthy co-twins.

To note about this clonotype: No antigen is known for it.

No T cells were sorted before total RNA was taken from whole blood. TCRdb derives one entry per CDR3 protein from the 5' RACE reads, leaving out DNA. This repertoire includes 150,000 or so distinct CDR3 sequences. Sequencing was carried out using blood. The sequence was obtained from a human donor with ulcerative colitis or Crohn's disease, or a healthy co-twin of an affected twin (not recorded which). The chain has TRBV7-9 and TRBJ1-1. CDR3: CASSLGGLTVEAFF.